The 27 T cell receptor beta chains below were found in one sample sequenced in a study of cytomegalovirus exposure and HLA in healthy donors. The PCR made use of 60 Vbeta and 13 Jbeta primers. Here immunoSEQ multiplex PCR was the method, and the copy in TCRdb shows in-frame clones only, minus some. The sample has about 240,000 clones, about 80% seen once. Source material: PBMCs. These receptors were collected from a woman in her thirties or forties in good health and CMV-seropositive.

The chain has TRBV6-5 and TRBJ1-4, with 9 nucleotides matching TRBD1. The CDR3 runs 14 residues. Losses at the gene ends were 5 bases for V and 8 bases for J; bases not matched to a gene: 6. Germline V gene lookup returns CDR1 MNHEY and CDR2 SVGAGI. CDR3 in amino acids: CASSAGTGREKLFF. CDR3 sequence (DNA): TGTGCCAGCAGTGCCGGGACAGGGAGAGAAAAACTGTTTTTT.

The chain has TRBV11-2 and TRBJ2-3, with 10 bases fitting TRBD1. The CDR3 runs 16 residues. The germline V gene has CDR1 SGHAT and CDR2 FQNNGV. V was pared by 1 base and J by 3 bases, with 4 bases of the junction left unmatched. CDR3 sequence reads: CASSLGTGGSTDTQYF. CDR3 in DNA: TGTGCCAGCAGCTTAGGGACAGGGGGATCGACAGATACGCAGTATTTT. The full variable domain, with the rest looked up from reference TRBV11-2 and TRBJ2-3, is EAGVAQSPRYKIIEKRQSVAFWCNPISGHATLYWYQQILGQGPKLLIQFQNNGVVDDSQLPKDRFSAERLKGVDSTLKIQPAKLEDSAVYLCASSLGTGGSTDTQYFGPGTRLTVL.

This clone was counted between two and nine times. The chain combines TRBV4-2 with TRBJ2-1, with 8 nucleotides matching TRBD2. The germline CDR1 and CDR2 sequences are LGHNA and YNFKEQ. The V segment lost 0 bases and the J segment 8 bases; nucleotides outside the gene matches: 12. This CDR3 is built from 17 residues. The CDR3 is CASSQENAGRAGDEQFF. DNA for the CDR3: TGTGCCAGCAGCCAAGAGAATGCCGGGAGGGCCGGGGATGAGCAGTTCTTC.

The V and J genes are TRBV15 and TRBJ2-1, with D possibly matching TRBD1 (6 bases). Deletions cut 4 bases from V and 0 bases from J, with 16 bases between. The CDR3 contains 17 residues. Germline assignment: CDR1 LNHNV and CDR2 YYDKDF (reference sequence). The CDR3 is CATSTRKTGRSYNEQFF. CDR3 in DNA: TGTGCCACCAGCACCCGGAAGACAGGCCGCTCCTACAATGAGCAGTTCTTC. The whole variable domain, remainder taken from reference TRBV15 and TRBJ2-1, is DAMVIQNPRYQVTQFGKPVTLSCSQTLNHNVMYWYQQKSSQAPKLLFHYYDKDFNNEADTPDNFQSRRPNTSFCFLDIRSPGLGDTAMYLCATSTRKTGRSYNEQFFGPGTRLTVL.

V usage is TRBV2 and J usage is TRBJ1-1, with 7 bases identical to TRBD1. Germline V gene sequence: CDR1 SNHLY, CDR2 FYNNEI. J gave up 7 bases and V 6 bases, and 11 bases lay outside the gene matches. The CDR3 length is 14 residues. The CDR3 DNA reads TGTGCCAGCAGGGGGGACAGTCTTGTAAATGAAGCTTTCTTT. This codes for CASRGDSLVNEAFF.

This chain links TRBV6-6 with TRBJ2-1; D is possibly TRBD1 (7 bases). V was clipped by 6 bases and J by 4 bases, with 16 bases between them. CDR1 is MNHNY and CDR2 is SVGAGI in the germline V gene (reference sequence). The CDR3 is 15 amino acids. The CDR3 is CASRDGGTDYNEQFF. For the CDR3, the DNA is TGTGCCAGCAGGGATGGGGGGACAGATTACAATGAGCAGTTCTTC.

This rearrangement joins TRBV5-4 to TRBJ2-1, with 15 nucleotides matching TRBD2. V lost 4 bases, J lost 6 bases, and 2 bases stayed unmatched. This CDR3 region has 15 residues. In germline, CDR1 is SGHNT, CDR2 YYREEE (reference sequence). CDR3 DNA: TGTGCCAGCAGCATGGGACTAGCGGGAGGCAATGAGCAGTTCTTC. It translates to CASSMGLAGGNEQFF.

The chain carries TRBV11-3 and TRBJ2-7; D is perhaps TRBD2 (5 bases). V shed 0 bases and J shed 6 bases, with 15 bases lying between them. This CDR3 is 15 amino acids long. From germline, CDR1 is SGHNT and CDR2 YENEEA. The CDR3 here is CASSLDRESGFEQYF. CDR3 DNA sequence: TGTGCCAGCAGCTTAGATCGGGAATCCGGCTTCGAGCAGTACTTC. The variable domain in full, with the rest retrieved from reference TRBV11-3 and TRBJ2-7, is EAGVVQSPRYKIIEKKQPVAFWCNPISGHNTLYWYLQNLGQGPELLIRYENEEAVDDSQLPKDRFSAERLKGVDSTLKIQPAELGDSAVYLCASSLDRESGFEQYFGPGTRLTVT.

This chain links TRBV2 with TRBJ1-4, with a tentative D call TRBD1 (6 bases). V gave up 1 base and J gave up 0 bases, with 9 bases separating them. CDR3 length: 16 residues. The germline V gene has CDR1 SNHLY and CDR2 FYNNEI. The CDR3 region has the DNA TGTGCCAGCAGTGAAGTCGAGGGGGCAACTAATGAAAAACTGTTTTTT. Protein product: CASSEVEGATNEKLFF.

As DNA, the CDR3 is TGTGCCTGGAGTGCCATAGAAAACATTCAGTACTTC. Its translation is CAWSAIENIQYF. The chain recombines TRBV30 with TRBJ2-4, with no clear D. V dropped 1 base and J dropped 5 bases, with 6 bases sitting between them. Germline V gene lookup returns CDR1 GTSNPN and CDR2 SVGIG (reference sequence). CDR3 size: 12 residues.

J is TRBJ1-2 and V is TRBV30; 9 bases are shared with TRBD1. The germline CDR1 and CDR2 sequences are GTSNPN and SVGIG (reference sequence). With 5 bases clipped from V and 2 bases from J, the junction kept 3 bases outside the gene matches. This CDR3 is built from 13 residues. The CDR3 DNA sequence: TGTGCCTGGGGGACAGGGTCAAACTATGGCTACACCTTC. Translating it yields CAWGTGSNYGYTF.

The chain recombines TRBV4-2 with TRBJ2-6, with D uncertain. CDR3 length equals 16 residues. Germline CDR1 is LGHNA and CDR2 is YNFKEQ. Trimming left V 1 base short and J 0 bases short, with 7 bases between. CDR3 nucleotide sequence: TGTGCCAGCAGCCAAGCTTACAGCTCTGGGGCCAACGTCCTGACTTTC. Translating it yields CASSQAYSSGANVLTF.

This chain uses TRBV9 with TRBJ2-5; D remains ambiguous. The length of the CDR3 is 14 residues. CDR1 is SGDLS, CDR2 YYNGEE, per germline. V was cut by 0 bases and J by 5 bases, with 11 bases left in between. The DNA of the CDR3 is TGTGCCAGCAGCGTAGGGTGGGCTCAGGAGACCCAGTACTTC. It translates to CASSVGWAQETQYF.

The chain carries TRBV5-1 and TRBJ2-2; TRBD1 agrees at 7 bases. The CDR3 runs to 15 residues. From germline, CDR1 is SGHRS and CDR2 YFSETQ. Trimming took 0 bases from V and 5 from J; bases not matched to a gene: 4. The CDR3 reads CASSLEGARTGELFF. DNA for the CDR3: TGCGCCAGCAGCTTGGAGGGGGCCAGGACCGGGGAGCTGTTTTTT.

This chain connects TRBV25-1 to TRBJ2-5; 7 nucleotides line up with TRBD2. CDR1 MGHDK and CDR2 SYGVNS come from the germline V gene. Unmatched junction bases numbered 7, after V lost 3 bases and J lost 0 bases. The CDR3 loop spans 16 amino acids. The CDR3 region is CASSDPPLADQETQYF. As DNA, the CDR3 is TGTGCCAGCAGTGATCCCCCCCTAGCGGACCAAGAGACCCAGTACTTC.

This chain uses TRBV5-6 with TRBJ1-2; 9 bases line up with TRBD1. V dropped 4 bases and J dropped 3; count of bases not matched to a gene: 19. The CDR3 runs 19 residues. CDR1 is SGHDT and CDR2 is YYEEEE in the germline V gene. CDR3 DNA sequence: TGTGCCAGCAGCCGCGTGAGGGGGACAGGGTGGGGATTGGACTATGGCTACACCTTC. Protein sequence: CASSRVRGTGWGLDYGYTF.

The chain carries TRBV4-3 and TRBJ2-7; 16 bases fit TRBD2. The CDR3 has 16 residues. V lost 3 bases, J lost 6 bases, and 5 bases stayed unmatched. CDR1 and CDR2 (germline): LGHNA, YSLEER. The CDR3 DNA reads TGCGCCAGCAGCCAGGGACTAGCGGGAGGGGCGGGCGAGCAGTACTTC. Its translation is CASSQGLAGGAGEQYF.

This clone was counted between two and nine times. DNA of the CDR3: TGTGCCAGCAGCGGGGGGAGGGACGAGCAGTACTTC. It specifies CASSGGRDEQYF. V and J are TRBV11-3 and TRBJ2-5, with 7 bases fitting TRBD2. The J call may be incorrect, as the DNA end agrees better with TRBJ2-7. This CDR3 is built from 12 residues. Germline V gene data show CDR1 as SGHNT and CDR2 as YENEEA.

The rearrangement joins TRBV5-1 to TRBJ2-7, with D tentatively TRBD1 (6 bases). V lost 1 base and J 0 bases, leaving 14 bases between the germline ends. Germline assignment: CDR1 SGHRS and CDR2 YFSETQ. CDR3 length: 16 residues. The CDR3, as DNA: TGCGCCAGCAGCTTGAATACAGGGTTTTCCTCCTACGAGCAGTACTTC. Protein: CASSLNTGFSSYEQYF.

This chain joins TRBV5-1 and TRBJ2-7; a possible D gene is TRBD1 (5 bases). CDR1 SGHRS and CDR2 YFSETQ come from the germline V gene. V lost 0 bases to trimming and J lost 6 bases, with 22 bases between them. CDR3 length: 17 amino acids. CDR3 in DNA: TGCGCCAGCAGCTTGGGTACCCTACAGGTGGTCAAGCCCGAGCAGTACTTC. This encodes CASSLGTLQVVKPEQYF. Complete variable domain (other parts from reference TRBV5-1 and TRBJ2-7): KAGVTQTPRYLIKTRGQQVTLSCSPISGHRSVSWYQQTPGQGLQFLFEYFSETQRNKGNFPGRFSGRQFSNSRSEMNVSTLELGDSALYLCASSLGTLQVVKPEQYFGPGTRLTVT.

J is TRBJ1-2 and V is TRBV27, with 9 bases lining up with TRBD1. The trim removed 3 bases at V and 2 bases at J, leaving 7 bases unmatched. The germline CDR1 and CDR2 sequences are MNHEY and SMNVEV (reference sequence). The CDR3 loop spans 16 amino acids. CDR3 loop: CASSLGGTGRNYGYTF. The CDR3 DNA is TGTGCCAGCAGTTTGGGGGGGACAGGGAGGAACTATGGCTACACCTTC.

The table lists this clone with a few counts. In DNA, the CDR3 is TGTGCCAGCAGTGCCCGACAGGGTGGTGAAGCTTTCTTT. It encodes CASSARQGGEAFF. The chain employs TRBV6-4 and TRBJ1-1; TRBD1 matches at 7 bases. Germline lookup yields CDR1 MRHNA and CDR2 SNTAGT. V lost 4 bases and J lost 7; bases outside the gene matches: 6. The CDR3 is 13 amino acids.

The V and J genes are TRBV4-2 and TRBJ1-1; the D is unclear. The V end lost 0 bases, the J end lost 6 bases, and 11 bases lay between the germline ends. The CDR3 spans 14 residues. Looked up from germline, CDR1 is LGHNA and CDR2 is YNFKEQ. CDR3 protein: CASSQDYSGAEAFF. Written as DNA, the CDR3 is TGTGCCAGCAGCCAAGATTACAGCGGCGCTGAAGCTTTCTTT.

The chain couples TRBV4-2 to TRBJ1-2, with a tentative D call TRBD1 (6 bases). This CDR3 has 17 amino acids. Looked up from germline, CDR1 is LGHNA and CDR2 is YNFKEQ. With 2 bases removed from V and 1 base from J, the gap between germline ends came to 17 bases. The CDR3 loop reads CASSQTSGVVFNYGYTF. CDR3 in DNA: TGTGCCAGCAGCCAAACATCAGGGGTCGTCTTTAACTATGGCTACACCTTC.

V and J are TRBV5-1 and TRBJ2-7; possibly TRBD2 for D (5 bases). Germline lookup yields CDR1 SGHRS and CDR2 YFSETQ. The CDR3 totals 12 residues. V lost 4 bases, J lost 3 bases, and 8 bases lay in between. The CDR3 sequence: CASSRDNYEQYF. The CDR3 nucleotides are TGCGCCAGCAGCCGGGATAACTACGAGCAGTACTTC.

CDR3 coding DNA: TGTGCCAGCTCACCACCAGGACTACCGATCCAAGAGACCCAGTACTTC. Translating gives CASSPPGLPIQETQYF. The J gene is TRBJ2-5, the V gene TRBV18; tentative D call: TRBD2 (6 bases). The V gene lost 0 bases and the J gene lost 1 base, with 12 bases spanning the gap. The germline V gene has CDR1 KGHSH and CDR2 LQKENI. The CDR3 spans 16 residues.

This chain links TRBV15 with TRBJ2-2, with D possibly TRBD2 on 7 matching bases. Trimming left V 6 bases short and J 6 bases short, with 17 bases between. Germline-derived CDR1 and CDR2 are LNHNV and YYDKDF (reference sequence). This CDR3 comprises 15 residues. CDR3 sequence (DNA): TGTGCCACCAGGGGGGGGCGGGGGCCGGCCGGGGAGCTGTTTTTT. This sequence encodes CATRGGRGPAGELFF. Based on the CDR3 plus reference TRBV15 and TRBJ2-2, the full variable domain is DAMVIQNPRYQVTQFGKPVTLSCSQTLNHNVMYWYQQKSSQAPKLLFHYYDKDFNNEADTPDNFQSRRPNTSFCFLDIRSPGLGDTAMYLCATRGGRGPAGELFFGEGSRLTVL.